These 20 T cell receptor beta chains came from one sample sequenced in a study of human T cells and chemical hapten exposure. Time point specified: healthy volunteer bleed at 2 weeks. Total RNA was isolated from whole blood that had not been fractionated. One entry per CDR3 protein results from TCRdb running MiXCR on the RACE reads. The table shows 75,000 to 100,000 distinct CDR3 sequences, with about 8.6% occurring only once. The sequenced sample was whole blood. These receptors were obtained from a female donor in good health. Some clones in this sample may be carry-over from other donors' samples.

CDR3 residues: CASSPSSLNSYEQYF. CDR3 coding DNA: TGTGCCAGCAGCCCGTCTTCGTTAAACTCCTACGAGCAGTACTTC. The V and J genes are TRBV2 and TRBJ2-7; D remains unclear. Trimming cost V 6 bases and J 0 bases, with 15 bases left between them. This CDR3 region has 15 residues. The V gene's germline CDR1 is SNHLY and CDR2 FYNNEI.

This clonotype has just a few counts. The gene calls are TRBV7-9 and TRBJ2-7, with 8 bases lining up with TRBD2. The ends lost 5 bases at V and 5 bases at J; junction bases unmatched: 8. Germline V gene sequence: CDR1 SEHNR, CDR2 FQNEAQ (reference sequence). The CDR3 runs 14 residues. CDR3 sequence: CASSVPGLGHEQYF. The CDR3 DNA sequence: TGTGCCAGCAGCGTCCCGGGACTAGGCCACGAGCAGTACTTC.

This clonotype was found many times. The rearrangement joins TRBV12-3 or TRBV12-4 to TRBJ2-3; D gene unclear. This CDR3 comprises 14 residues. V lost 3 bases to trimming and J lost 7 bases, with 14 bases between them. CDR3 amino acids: CASSFAPAVYTQYF. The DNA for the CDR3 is TGTGCCAGCAGTTTTGCACCGGCTGTTTATACGCAGTATTTT.

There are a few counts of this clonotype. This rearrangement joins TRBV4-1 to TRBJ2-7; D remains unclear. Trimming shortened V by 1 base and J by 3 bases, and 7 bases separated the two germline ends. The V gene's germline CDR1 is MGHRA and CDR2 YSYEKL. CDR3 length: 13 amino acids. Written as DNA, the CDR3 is TGCGCCAGCAGCCAAGCGCTAGACTACGAGCAGTACTTC. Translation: CASSQALDYEQYF.

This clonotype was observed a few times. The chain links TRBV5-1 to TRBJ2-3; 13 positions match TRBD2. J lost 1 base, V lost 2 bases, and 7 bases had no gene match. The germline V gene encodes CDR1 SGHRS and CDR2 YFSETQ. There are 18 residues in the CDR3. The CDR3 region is CASSFGTSGNSGTDTQYF. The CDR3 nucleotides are TGCGCCAGCAGCTTTGGGACTAGCGGGAACTCCGGCACAGATACGCAGTATTTT. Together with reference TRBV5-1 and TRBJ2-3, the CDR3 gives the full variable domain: KAGVTQTPRYLIKTRGQQVTLSCSPISGHRSVSWYQQTPGQGLQFLFEYFSETQRNKGNFPGRFSGRQFSNSRSEMNVSTLELGDSALYLCASSFGTSGNSGTDTQYFGPGTRLTVL.

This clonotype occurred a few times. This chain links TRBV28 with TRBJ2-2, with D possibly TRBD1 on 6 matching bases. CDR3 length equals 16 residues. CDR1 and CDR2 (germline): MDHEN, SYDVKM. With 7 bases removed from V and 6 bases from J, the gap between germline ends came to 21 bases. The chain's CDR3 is CASTYRDRRTPGELFF. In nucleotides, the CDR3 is TGTGCCAGCACCTACAGGGACCGAAGGACACCCGGGGAGCTGTTTTTT.

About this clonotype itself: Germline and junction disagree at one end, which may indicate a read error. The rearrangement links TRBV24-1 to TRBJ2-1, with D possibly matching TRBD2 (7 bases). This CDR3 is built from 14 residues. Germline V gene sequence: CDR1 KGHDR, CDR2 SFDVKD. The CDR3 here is CATTGGADVNEQFF. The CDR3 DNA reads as TGTGCTACCACGGGGGGCGCGGATGTCAATGAGCAGTTCTTC.

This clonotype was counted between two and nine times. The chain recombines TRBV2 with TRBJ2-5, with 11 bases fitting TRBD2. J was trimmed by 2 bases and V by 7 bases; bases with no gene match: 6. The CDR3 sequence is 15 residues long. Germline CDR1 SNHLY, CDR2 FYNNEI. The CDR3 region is CASNQLAGAQETQYF. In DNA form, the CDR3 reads TGTGCCAGCAATCAACTAGCGGGAGCACAAGAGACCCAGTACTTC.

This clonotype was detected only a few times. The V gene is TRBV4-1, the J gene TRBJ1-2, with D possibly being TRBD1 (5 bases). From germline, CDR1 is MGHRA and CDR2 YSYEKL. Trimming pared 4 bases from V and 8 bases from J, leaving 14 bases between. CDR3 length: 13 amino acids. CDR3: CASSPQWGRGYTF. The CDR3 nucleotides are TGCGCCAGCAGCCCCCAATGGGGCCGAGGCTACACCTTC.

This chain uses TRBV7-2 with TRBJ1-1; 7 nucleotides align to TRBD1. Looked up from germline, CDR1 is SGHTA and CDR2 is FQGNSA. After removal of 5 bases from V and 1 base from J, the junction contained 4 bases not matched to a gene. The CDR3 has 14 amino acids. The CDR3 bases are TGTGCCAGCAGCGTGGACAGGCGGAACACTGAAGCTTTCTTT. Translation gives CASSVDRRNTEAFF.

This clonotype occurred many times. This CDR3 is CASSLDSSAYEQYF. In nucleotides, the CDR3 is TGCGCCAGCAGCTTGGACAGTTCTGCCTACGAGCAGTACTTC. This chain joins TRBV5-1 and TRBJ2-7, with no clear D. Germline CDR1 SGHRS, CDR2 YFSETQ. V dropped 0 bases and J dropped 2 bases, with 9 bases sitting between them. This CDR3 region has 14 residues. Combining the CDR3 with reference TRBV5-1 and TRBJ2-7 gives the whole variable domain KAGVTQTPRYLIKTRGQQVTLSCSPISGHRSVSWYQQTPGQGLQFLFEYFSETQRNKGNFPGRFSGRQFSNSRSEMNVSTLELGDSALYLCASSLDSSAYEQYFGPGTRLTVT.

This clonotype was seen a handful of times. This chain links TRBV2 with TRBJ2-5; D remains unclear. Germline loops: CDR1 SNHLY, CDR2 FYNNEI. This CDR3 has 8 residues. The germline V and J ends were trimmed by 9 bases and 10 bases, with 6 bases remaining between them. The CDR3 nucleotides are TGTGCCAGTGGGAACCAGTACTTC. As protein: CASGNQYF.

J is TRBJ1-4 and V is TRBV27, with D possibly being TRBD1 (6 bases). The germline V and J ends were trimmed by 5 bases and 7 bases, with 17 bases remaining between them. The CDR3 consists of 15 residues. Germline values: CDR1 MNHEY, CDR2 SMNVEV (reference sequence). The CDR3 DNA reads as TGTGCCAGCAGTCCCGGACAGCCCGGGGGTGAAAAACTGTTTTTT. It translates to CASSPGQPGGEKLFF.

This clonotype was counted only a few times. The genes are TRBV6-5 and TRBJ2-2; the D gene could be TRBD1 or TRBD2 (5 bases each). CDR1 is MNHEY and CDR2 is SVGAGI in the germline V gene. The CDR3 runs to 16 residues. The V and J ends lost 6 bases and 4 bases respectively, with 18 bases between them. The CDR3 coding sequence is TGTGCCAGCAGGCCCTTCGGGGCAGGGTCCACCGGGGAGCTGTTTTTT. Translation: CASRPFGAGSTGELFF.

The DNA of the CDR3 is TGCAGTGCTCTAGTTATCAGAGCCTTAAATTCACCCCTCCACTTT. Translation gives CSALVIRALNSPLHF. The chain is built from TRBV20-1 and TRBJ1-6; no definite D call. V shed 5 bases and J shed 7 bases, with 18 bases lying between them. The CDR3 runs 15 residues. In germline, CDR1 is DFQATT, CDR2 SNEGSKA (reference sequence).

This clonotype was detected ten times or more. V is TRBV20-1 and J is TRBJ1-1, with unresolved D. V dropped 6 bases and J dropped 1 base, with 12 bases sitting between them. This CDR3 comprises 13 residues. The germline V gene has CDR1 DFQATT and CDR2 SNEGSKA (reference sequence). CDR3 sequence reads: CSAPGRTNTEAFF. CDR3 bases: TGCAGTGCGCCCGGACGGACGAACACTGAAGCTTTCTTT.

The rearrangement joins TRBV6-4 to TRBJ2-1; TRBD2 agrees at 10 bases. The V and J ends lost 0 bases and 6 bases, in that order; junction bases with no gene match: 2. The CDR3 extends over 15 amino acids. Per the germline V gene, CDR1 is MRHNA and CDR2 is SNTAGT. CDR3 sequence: CASSDSASGSNEQFF. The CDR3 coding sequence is TGTGCCAGCAGTGACTCCGCTAGCGGGAGCAATGAGCAGTTCTTC.

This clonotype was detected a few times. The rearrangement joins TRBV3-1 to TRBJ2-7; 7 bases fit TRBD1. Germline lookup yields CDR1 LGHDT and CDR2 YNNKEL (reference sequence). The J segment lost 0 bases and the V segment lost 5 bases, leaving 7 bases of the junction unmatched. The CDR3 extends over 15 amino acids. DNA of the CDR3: TGTGCCAGCAGCGACCAGGGGGACATCTCCTACGAGCAGTACTTC. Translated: CASSDQGDISYEQYF.

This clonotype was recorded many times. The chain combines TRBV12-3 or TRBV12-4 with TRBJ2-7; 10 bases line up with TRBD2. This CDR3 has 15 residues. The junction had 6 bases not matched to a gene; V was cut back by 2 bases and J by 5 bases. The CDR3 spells CASSLLAGVTDEQYF. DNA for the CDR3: TGTGCCAGCAGTTTACTAGCGGGGGTCACGGACGAGCAGTACTTC.

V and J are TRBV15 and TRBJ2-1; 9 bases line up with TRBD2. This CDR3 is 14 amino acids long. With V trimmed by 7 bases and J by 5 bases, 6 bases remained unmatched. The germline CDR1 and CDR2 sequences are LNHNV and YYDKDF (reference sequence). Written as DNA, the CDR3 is TGTGCCACCACCGGACTAGCGAACGACAATGAGCAGTTCTTC. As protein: CATTGLANDNEQFF.